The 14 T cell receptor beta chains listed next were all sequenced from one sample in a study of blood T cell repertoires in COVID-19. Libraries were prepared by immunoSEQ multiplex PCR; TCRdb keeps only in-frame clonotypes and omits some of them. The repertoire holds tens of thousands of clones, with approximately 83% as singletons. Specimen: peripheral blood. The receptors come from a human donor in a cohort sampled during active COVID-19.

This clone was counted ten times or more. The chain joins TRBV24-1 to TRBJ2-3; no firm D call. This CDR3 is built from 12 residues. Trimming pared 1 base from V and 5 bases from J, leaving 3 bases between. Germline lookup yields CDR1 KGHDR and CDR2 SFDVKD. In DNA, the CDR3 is TGTGCCACCAGTGATTTTCGAGATACGCAGTATTTT. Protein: CATSDFRDTQYF.

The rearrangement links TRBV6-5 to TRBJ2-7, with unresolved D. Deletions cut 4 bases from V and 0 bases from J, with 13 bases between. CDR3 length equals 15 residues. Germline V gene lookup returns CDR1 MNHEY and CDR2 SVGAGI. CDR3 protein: CASSLSGSGSYEQYF. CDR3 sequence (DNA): TGTGCCAGCAGTTTATCTGGCTCGGGCTCCTACGAGCAGTACTTC.

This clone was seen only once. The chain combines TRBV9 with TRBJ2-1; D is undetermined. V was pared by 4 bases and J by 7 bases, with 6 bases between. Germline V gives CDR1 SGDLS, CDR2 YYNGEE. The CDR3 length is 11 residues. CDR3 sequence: CASSLRNEQFF. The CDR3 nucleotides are TGTGCCAGCAGCCTCAGGAATGAGCAGTTCTTC.

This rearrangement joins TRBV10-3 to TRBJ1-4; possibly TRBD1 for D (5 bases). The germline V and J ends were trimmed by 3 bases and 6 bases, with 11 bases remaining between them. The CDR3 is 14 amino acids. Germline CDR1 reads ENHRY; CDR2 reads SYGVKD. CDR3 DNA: TGTGCCATCAGTGACAGGGAAAATTATGAAAAACTGTTTTTT. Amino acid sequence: CAISDRENYEKLFF.

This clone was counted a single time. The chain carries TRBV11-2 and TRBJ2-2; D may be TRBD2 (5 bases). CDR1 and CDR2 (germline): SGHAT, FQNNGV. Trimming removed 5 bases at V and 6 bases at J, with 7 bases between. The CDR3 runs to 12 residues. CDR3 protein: CASSPGAGELFF. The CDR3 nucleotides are TGTGCCAGCAGCCCCGGGGCCGGGGAGCTGTTTTTT.

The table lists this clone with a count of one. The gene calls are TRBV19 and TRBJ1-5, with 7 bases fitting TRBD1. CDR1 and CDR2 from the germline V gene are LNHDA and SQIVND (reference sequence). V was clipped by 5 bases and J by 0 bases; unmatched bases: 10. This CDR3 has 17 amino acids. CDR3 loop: CASSLRGASNSNQPQHF. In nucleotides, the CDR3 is TGTGCCAGTAGTCTCAGGGGGGCGAGCAATAGCAATCAGCCCCAGCATTTT.

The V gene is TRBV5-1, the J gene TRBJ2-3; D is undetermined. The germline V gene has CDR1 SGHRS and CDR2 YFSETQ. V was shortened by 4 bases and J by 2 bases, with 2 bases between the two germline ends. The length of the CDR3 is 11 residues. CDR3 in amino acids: CASSHTDTQYF. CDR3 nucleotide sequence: TGCGCCAGCAGCCACACAGATACGCAGTATTTT.

The DNA for the CDR3 is TGTGCCAGCAGCCGGGGACAGGGACACTTCTCTGGAAACACCATATATTTT. Residues: CASSRGQGHFSGNTIYF. The chain uses TRBV7-8 and TRBJ1-3, with 9 bases fitting TRBD1. Germline CDR1 reads SGHVS; CDR2 reads FQNEAQ. The J segment lost 0 bases and the V segment lost 5 bases, leaving 8 bases of the junction unmatched. The CDR3 consists of 17 residues.

The CDR3 coding sequence is TGTGCCAGCAGTTACGCGGGACAGAGCGAGCAGTACTTC. This translates into CASSYAGQSEQYF. V is TRBV6-5 and J is TRBJ2-7; perhaps TRBD1 as D (7 bases). Between the trimmed V and J ends, which lost 2 bases and 6 bases, there was a span of 11 bases. Germline V CDR1 and CDR2: MNHEY, SVGAGI. The CDR3 is 13 residues long.

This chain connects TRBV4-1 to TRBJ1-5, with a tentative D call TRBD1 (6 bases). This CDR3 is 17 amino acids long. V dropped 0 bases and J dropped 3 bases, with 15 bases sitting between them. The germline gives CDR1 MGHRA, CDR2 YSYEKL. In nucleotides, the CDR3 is TGCGCCAGCAGCCAAGATGTAACTGGGGGCCTCAATCAGCCCCAGCATTTT. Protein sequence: CASSQDVTGGLNQPQHF.

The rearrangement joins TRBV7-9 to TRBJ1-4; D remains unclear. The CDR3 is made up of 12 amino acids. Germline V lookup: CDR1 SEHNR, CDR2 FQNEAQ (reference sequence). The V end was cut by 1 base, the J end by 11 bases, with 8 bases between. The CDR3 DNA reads TGTGCCAGCAGCTTAGGCCGAGGGAAACTGTTTTTT. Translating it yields CASSLGRGKLFF. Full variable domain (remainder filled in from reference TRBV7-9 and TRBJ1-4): DTGVSQNPRHKITKRGQNVTFRCDPISEHNRLYWYRQTLGQGPEFLTYFQNEAQLEKSRLLSDRFSAERPKGSFSTLEIQRTEQGDSAMYLCASSLGRGKLFFGSGTQLSVL.

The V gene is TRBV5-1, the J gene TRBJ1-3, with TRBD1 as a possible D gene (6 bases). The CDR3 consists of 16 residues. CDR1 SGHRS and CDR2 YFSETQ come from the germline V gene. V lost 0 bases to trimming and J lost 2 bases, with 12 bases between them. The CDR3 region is CASSLAIQGAGNTIYF. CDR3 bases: TGCGCCAGCAGCTTGGCCATACAGGGAGCTGGAAACACCATATATTTT. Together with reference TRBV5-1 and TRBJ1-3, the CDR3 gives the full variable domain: KAGVTQTPRYLIKTRGQQVTLSCSPISGHRSVSWYQQTPGQGLQFLFEYFSETQRNKGNFPGRFSGRQFSNSRSEMNVSTLELGDSALYLCASSLAIQGAGNTIYFGEGSWLTVV.

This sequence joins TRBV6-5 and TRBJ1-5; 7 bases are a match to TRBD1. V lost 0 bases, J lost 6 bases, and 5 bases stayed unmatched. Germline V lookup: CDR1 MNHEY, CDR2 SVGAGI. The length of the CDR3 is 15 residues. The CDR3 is CASSYSYRGGQPQHF. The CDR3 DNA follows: TGTGCCAGCAGTTACTCCTACAGGGGAGGTCAGCCCCAGCATTTT.

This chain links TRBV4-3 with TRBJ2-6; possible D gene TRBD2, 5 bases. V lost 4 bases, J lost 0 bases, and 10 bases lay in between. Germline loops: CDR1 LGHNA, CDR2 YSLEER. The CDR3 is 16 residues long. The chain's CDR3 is CASSPDSASGANVLTF. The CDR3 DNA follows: TGCGCCAGCAGCCCGGACTCCGCCTCTGGGGCCAACGTCCTGACTTTC.